Detailed here is one T cell receptor beta chain. As yet, its antigen is unknown. The protocol was immunoSEQ multiplex PCR, while the TCRdb copy is restricted to in-frame clones and leaves out a portion. The table has about 98,000 clones, roughly four fifths seen once. These data are taken from a study of radiotherapy plus CTLA-4 blockade in lung cancer. Study context: Objective responses were seen in around a sixth of patients, disease control in over 25%.

Study findings and constraints: TCR clones of tumor origin grew in blood after radiotherapy plus ipilimumab. Reports identified early blood T cell clone dynamics, with interferon-beta, as the best response predictor.

The CDR3 extends over 15 amino acids. Looked up from germline, CDR1 is SGHTA and CDR2 is FQGNSA. V gave up 2 bases and J gave up 0 bases, with 8 bases separating them. This sequence originates from a human donor with non-small cell lung cancer who had a partial response to radiotherapy plus ipilimumab. The material was peripheral blood, obtained from a patient treated with radiotherapy plus ipilimumab. The genes are TRBV7-2 and TRBJ2-1; D might be TRBD2 (5 bases). The CDR3 coding sequence is TGTGCCAGCAGCTTAAGTACTAGCTCCTACAATGAGCAGTTCTTC. Protein: CASSLSTSSYNEQFF.